The present T cell receptor (beta chain) was sequenced within a study of T cell repertoires in cytomegalovirus infection. About the study: An indication of both CMV infection and matching HLA type came from public TCR beta signatures.

TCRdb re-called the reads with MiXCR, one entry per CDR3 protein. The table lists roughly 720,000 distinct CDR3 sequences, about 40% of them singletons, with about 2.8% in the top ten. There are a few counts of this clonotype. The sample taken for sequencing was PBMCs. The clonotype was recovered from a human donor in good health (CMV status not recorded). Some clones in this sample may be carry-over from other donors' samples.

In DNA, the CDR3 is TGTGCCAGCAGTTTATCGGGGTCCGGGAGCCCAGATACGCAGTATTTT. Translated, it gives CASSLSGSGSPDTQYF. This chain links TRBV27 with TRBJ2-3, with a possible D match to TRBD2 (6 bases). Germline-derived CDR1 and CDR2 are MNHEY and SMNVEV (reference sequence). The CDR3 is 16 amino acids. Trimming pared 0 bases from V and 4 bases from J, leaving 14 bases between.